Listed here is a single T cell receptor beta chain. Its antigen remains unknown. The sample comes from a study of T cell responses to AZD1222 COVID-19 vaccine. Whole-study findings and limits: Seropositivity was recorded at baseline in only 6 or 7 AZD1222 recipients.

The CDR3 has 16 amino acids. Germline CDR1 is SEHNR and CDR2 is FQNEAQ (reference sequence). After removal of 5 bases from V and 5 bases from J, the junction contained 14 bases not matched to a gene. Libraries were prepared by immunoSEQ multiplex PCR; TCRdb keeps only in-frame clonotypes and omits some of them. Found here are more than 95,000 clones, roughly 88% of them singletons; the top ten hold about 5%. The specimen comprised peripheral blood, sampled on day 0 of AZD1222 vaccination. The TCR comes from an adult in good health. The chain is built from TRBV7-9 and TRBJ1-1; 7 bases agree with TRBD1. The CDR3 coding sequence is TGTGCCAGCAGCATGTTATACAGGGGTAGGCGGACTGAAGCTTTCTTT. Residues: CASSMLYRGRRTEAFF.